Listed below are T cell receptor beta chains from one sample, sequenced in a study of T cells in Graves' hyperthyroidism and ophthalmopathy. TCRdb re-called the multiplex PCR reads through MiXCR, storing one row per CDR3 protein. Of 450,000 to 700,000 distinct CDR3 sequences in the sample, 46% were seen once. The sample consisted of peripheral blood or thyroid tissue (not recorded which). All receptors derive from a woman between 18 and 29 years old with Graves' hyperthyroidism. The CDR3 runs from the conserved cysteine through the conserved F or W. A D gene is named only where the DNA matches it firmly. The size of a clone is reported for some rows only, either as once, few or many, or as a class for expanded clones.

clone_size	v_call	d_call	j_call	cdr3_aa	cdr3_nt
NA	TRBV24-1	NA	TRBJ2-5	CATSDLGGTVETQYF	TGTGCCACCAGTGATTTGGGCGGGACAGTGGAGACCCAGTACTTC
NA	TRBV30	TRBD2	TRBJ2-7	CAWTPGRGSYEQYF	TGTGCCTGGACGCCGGGGCGGGGGTCCTACGAGCAGTACTTC
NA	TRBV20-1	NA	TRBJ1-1	CSARDGGANEAFF	TGCAGTGCTAGAGATGGAGGGGCTAATGAAGCTTTCTTT
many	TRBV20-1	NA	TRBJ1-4	CSALVGGTNEKLFF	TGCAGTGCTTTGGTGGGGGGAACTAATGAAAAACTGTTTTTT
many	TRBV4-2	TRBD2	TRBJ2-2	CASSQETSNTGELFF	TGTGCCAGCAGCCAAGAGACTAGCAACACCGGGGAGCTGTTTTTT
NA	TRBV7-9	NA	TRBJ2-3	CASSLGRVYTDTQYF	TGTGCCAGCAGCTTAGGGCGGGTGTACACAGATACGCAGTATTTT
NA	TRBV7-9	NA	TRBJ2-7	CASSPRPWGRHTAYEQYF	TGTGCCAGCAGCCCCCGCCCCTGGGGGCGCCACACGGCCTACGAGCAGTACTTC
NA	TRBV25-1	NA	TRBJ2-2	CACSARDTITGELFF	TGTGCCTGCAGTGCTCGGGACACTATCACCGGGGAGCTGTTTTTT
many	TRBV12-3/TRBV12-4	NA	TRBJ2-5	CASTFSGTKETQYF	TGTGCCAGCACCTTTAGTGGGACAAAAGAGACCCAGTACTTC
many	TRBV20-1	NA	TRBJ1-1	CSARDPGLNTEAFF	TGCAGTGCTAGAGATCCGGGGCTGAACACTGAAGCTTTCTTT
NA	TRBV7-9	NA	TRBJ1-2	CASSLEETERLSYTF	TGTGCCAGCAGCTTAGAAGAGACAGAACGCCTTTCCTACACCTTC
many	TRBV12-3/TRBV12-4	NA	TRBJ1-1	CASFGNTEAFF	TGTGCCAGCTTTGGGAACACTGAAGCTTTCTTT
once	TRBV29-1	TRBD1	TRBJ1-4	CSVLGQGGTNEKLFF	TGCAGCGTCCTGGGACAGGGGGGAACTAATGAAAAACTGTTTTTT
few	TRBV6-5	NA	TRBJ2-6	CASKRGKVDTGANVLTF	TGTGCCAGCAAACGGGGGAAGGTGGACACCGGGGCCAACGTCCTGACTTTC
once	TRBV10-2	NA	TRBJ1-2	CASSESSRGYTF	TGCGCCAGCAGTGAGTCAAGTCGTGGCTACACCTTC
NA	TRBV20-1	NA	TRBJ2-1	CSAGLGWNEQFF	TGCAGTGCGGGACTGGGTTGGAATGAGCAGTTCTTC
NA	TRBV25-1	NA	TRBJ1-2	CARDRWGDYGYTF	TGTGCTAGAGATCGCTGGGGGGACTATGGCTACACCTTC
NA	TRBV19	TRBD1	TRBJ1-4	CASRGQGFF	TGTGCCAGTAGGGGACAGGGGTTTTTT
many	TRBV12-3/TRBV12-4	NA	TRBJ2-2	CASSFSGPGELFF	TGTGCCAGCAGTTTTAGCGGTCCCGGGGAGCTGTTTTTT
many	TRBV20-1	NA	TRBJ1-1	CSASSTLSTGFTGGIWDTEAFF	TGCAGTGCTAGCTCGACCCTATCTACCGGGTTCACAGGAGGGATATGGGACACTGAAGCTTTCTTT
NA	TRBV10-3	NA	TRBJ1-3	CAISLGNTIYF	TGTGCCATCAGTTTAGGAAACACCATATATTTT
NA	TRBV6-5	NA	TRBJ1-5	CASSYSDGNQPQHF	TGTGCCAGCAGTTACTCGGACGGAAATCAGCCCCAGCATTTT
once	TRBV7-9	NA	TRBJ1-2	CASSPRGPSNYGYTF	TGTGCCAGCAGCCCCCGGGGGCCCTCTAACTATGGCTACACCTTC
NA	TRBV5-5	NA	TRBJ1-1	CASSLPQGSSTEAFF	TGTGCCAGCAGCCTCCCTCAAGGGAGTAGCACTGAAGCTTTCTTT
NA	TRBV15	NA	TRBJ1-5	CATSSSTGRTDQPQHF	TGTGCCACCAGCAGCTCGACAGGAAGAACGGATCAGCCCCAGCATTTT
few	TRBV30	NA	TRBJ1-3	CAWRPTGNTIYF	TGTGCCTGGCGGCCAACTGGAAACACCATATATTTT
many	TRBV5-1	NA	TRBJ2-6	CASSLGSSGANVLTF	TGTGCCAGCAGCTTAGGCAGCTCTGGGGCCAACGTCCTGACTTTC
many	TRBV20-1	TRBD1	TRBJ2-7	CSATTGGRYEQYF	TGCAGTGCGACAACAGGGGGGAGGTACGAGCAGTACTTC
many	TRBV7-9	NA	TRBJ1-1	CASSLGETNTEAFF	TGTGCCAGCAGCTTGGGGGAGACGAACACTGAAGCTTTCTTT
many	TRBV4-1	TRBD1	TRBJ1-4	CASSKRTGDNEKLFF	TGCGCCAGCAGCAAACGGACAGGGGATAATGAAAAACTGTTTTTT
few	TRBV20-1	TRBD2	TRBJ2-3	CSAQEGLAGGQSTDTQYF	TGCAGTGCTCAAGAGGGACTAGCGGGAGGACAAAGCACAGATACGCAGTATTTT
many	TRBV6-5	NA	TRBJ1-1	CASSYGSLNTEAFF	TGTGCCAGCAGTTACGGCAGCTTGAACACTGAAGCTTTCTTT
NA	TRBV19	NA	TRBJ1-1	CASSIKGVNTEAFF	TGTGCCAGTAGTATTAAGGGAGTGAACACTGAAGCTTTCTTT
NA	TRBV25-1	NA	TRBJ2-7	CASVVLARVIDEQYF	TGTGCCAGCGTTGTACTAGCACGGGTTATTGACGAGCAGTACTTC
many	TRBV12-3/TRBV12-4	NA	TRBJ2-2	CASSRGAVTGELFF	TGTGCCAGCAGTCGGGGAGCAGTCACCGGGGAGCTGTTTTTT
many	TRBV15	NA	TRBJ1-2	CATSRDGGIANYGYTF	TGTGCCACCAGCAGAGATGGTGGGATCGCTAACTATGGCTACACCTTC
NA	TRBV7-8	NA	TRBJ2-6	CASSPWAQAANVLTF	TGTGCCAGCAGCCCTTGGGCGCAAGCGGCCAACGTCCTGACTTTC
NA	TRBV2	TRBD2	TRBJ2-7	CASSETLAGPPYEQYF	TGTGCCAGCAGTGAAACCCTAGCGGGGCCCCCCTACGAGCAGTACTTC
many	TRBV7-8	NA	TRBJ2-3	CASSPWDTQYF	TGTGCCAGCAGCCCCTGGGATACGCAGTATTTT
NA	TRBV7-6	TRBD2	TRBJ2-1	CASSSWTSGQTYNEQFF	TGTGCCAGCAGCTCTTGGACTAGCGGGCAAACCTACAATGAGCAGTTCTTC
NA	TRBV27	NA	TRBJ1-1	CASSLWWGRNTEAFF	TGTGCCAGCAGTTTATGGTGGGGGCGAAACACTGAAGCTTTCTTT
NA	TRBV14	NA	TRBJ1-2	CASSQIQGRSYTF	TGTGCCAGCAGCCAAATACAGGGTAGGAGCTACACCTTC
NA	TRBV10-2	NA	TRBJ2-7	CASSESTGSYEQYF	TGCGCCAGCAGTGAGTCGACTGGGTCCTACGAGCAGTACTTC
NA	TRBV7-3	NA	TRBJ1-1	CANSLGGDTEAFF	TGTGCCAACAGCTTAGGCGGAGACACTGAAGCTTTCTTT
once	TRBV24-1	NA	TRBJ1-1	CATSDAEVTAYEAFF	TGTGCCACCAGTGATGCAGAAGTGACAGCATATGAAGCTTTCTTT
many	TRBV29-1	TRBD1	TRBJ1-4	CSVEGPTGTGDEKLFF	TGCAGCGTTGAAGGACCGACCGGGACAGGGGATGAAAAACTGTTTTTT
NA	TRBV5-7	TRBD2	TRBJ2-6	CASSPQGTSGKLSGANVLTF	TGTGCCAGCTCACCCCAGGGGACTAGCGGGAAGCTCTCTGGGGCCAACGTCCTGACTTTC
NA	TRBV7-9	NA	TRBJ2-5	CASSPADQPQYF	TGTGCCAGCAGCCCAGCGGATCAGCCCCAGTACTTC
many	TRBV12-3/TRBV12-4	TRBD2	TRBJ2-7	CASSLGSGRADEQYF	TGTGCCAGCAGTTTGGGAAGCGGGAGGGCCGACGAGCAGTACTTC
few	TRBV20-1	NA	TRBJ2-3	CSASRGDTDTQYF	TGCAGTGCTAGTCGGGGAGACACAGATACGCAGTATTTT
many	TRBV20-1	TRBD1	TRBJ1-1	CSATRQGMGTEAFF	TGCAGTGCTACCCGACAGGGTATGGGAACTGAAGCTTTCTTT
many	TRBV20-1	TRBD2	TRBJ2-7	CSARDSGVAGAVYEQYF	TGCAGTGCTAGAGATAGCGGTGTAGCGGGAGCGGTCTACGAGCAGTACTTC
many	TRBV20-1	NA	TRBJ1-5	CSAREGRVSNQPQHF	TGCAGTGCTAGAGAGGGCCGCGTAAGCAATCAGCCCCAGCATTTT